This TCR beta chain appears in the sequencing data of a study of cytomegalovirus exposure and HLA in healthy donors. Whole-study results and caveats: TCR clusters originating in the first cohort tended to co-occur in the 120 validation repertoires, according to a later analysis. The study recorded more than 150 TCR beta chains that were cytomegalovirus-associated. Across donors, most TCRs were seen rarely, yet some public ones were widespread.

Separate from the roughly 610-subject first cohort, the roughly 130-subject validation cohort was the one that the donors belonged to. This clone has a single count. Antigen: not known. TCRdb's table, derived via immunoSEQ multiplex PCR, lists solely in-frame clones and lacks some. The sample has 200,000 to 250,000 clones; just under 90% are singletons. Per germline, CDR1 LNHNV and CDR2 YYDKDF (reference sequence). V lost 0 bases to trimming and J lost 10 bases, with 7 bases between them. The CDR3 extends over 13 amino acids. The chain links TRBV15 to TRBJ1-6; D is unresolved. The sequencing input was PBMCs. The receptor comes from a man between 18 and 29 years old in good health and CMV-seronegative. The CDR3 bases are TGTGCCACCAGCAGAGAATCAAGCTCACCCCTCCACTTT. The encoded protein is CATSRESSSPLHF.